This T cell receptor beta chain was documented in a study of blood T cell repertoires in COVID-19 (TCRdb year 2020). Regarding the study in general: Samples from collaborators originated in the United States, Italy and Spain and spanned both the acute and convalescent phases of COVID-19. The material from the prospective study consisted of cDNA or gDNA derived from T cells, B-cell-depleted T cells, or PBMCs. Deeply sampled blood TCRbeta repertoires from subjects exposed to, actively infected with, or recovered from COVID-19 were included in the dataset. The repertoires were released in a freely available public database intended as a resource for research on the immune response to SARS-CoV-2. Samples came from the ongoing ImmuneRACE study (first 160 participants) plus 1,254 subjects from 6 global collaborators. The sample metadata nearly always contained a de-identified subject ID, COVID-19 status, age in years and sex. Where available, HLA class I and class II types were obtained from metadata supplied by the sample provider rather than from assay-based typing. The paper's findings and limits, for the study overall: How much clinical and demographic metadata was included differed by source and by participant, and the metadata was provided uncurated.

The CDR1 and CDR2 encoded by the germline V gene are LGHNA and YNFKEQ. Trimming removed 4 bases from V and 2 bases from J, leaving 10 bases between the germline ends. The CDR3 contains 14 residues, cysteine and phenylalanine counted. CDR3 DNA only is kept here, 42 bases in frame from base 1. To note about this clone: Its antigen is still unknown. The record has no base qualities; no much larger clone is one base away.

The collaborating institutions used their own protocols to collect whole blood in K2EDTA tubes. For TCRbeta analysis, collaborators shipped samples as frozen whole blood, isolated PBMCs, or DNA extracted from either of those sample types. The immunoSEQ Assay, a bias-controlled multiplex PCR, was used to amplify TCRbeta CDR3 regions from genomic DNA. As for the original processing: Nucleated cell counts per sample were estimated from amplification of reference gene primers within the assay. To quantify the absolute abundance of each unique TCRbeta CDR3 rearrangement, sequence reads were collapsed and filtered. For each sample, productive Simpson clonality was calculated as the square root of Simpson's diversity index over productive rearrangements. Here the immuneACCESS table is served through TCRdb, limited to in-frame sequences with V and J called. Missing clones are a known gap in these copies; in checked studies unresolved V genes cover under half, and the rest lacks a known reason. V, J and clone size are taken as reported in that table, and D and trimming were inferred from the DNA itself. The table for this sample lists about 49,000 clones; less than 85% of them were counted only once. Roughly 13% of the sample is taken by the ten largest.

The chain uses TRBV4-2 and TRBJ2-3; a tentative D call is TRBD2 (6 bases match). The sample consisted of peripheral blood. The receptor's source is a human donor in a cohort sampled during active COVID-19. CDR3 region: CASSPRDFTDTQYF. The bases read TGTGCCAGCAGCCCCCGGGACTTCACAGATACGCAGTATTTT.